This TCR beta chain was retrieved from a study of blood T cells in healthy people across ages. V lost 7 bases, J lost 10 bases, and 4 bases stayed unmatched. Germline CDR1 and CDR2: SQVTM and ANQGSEA. The CDR3 loop spans 12 amino acids. This clonotype was seen once. A sample-barcoded 5' primer and a J-beta primer mix were used in a second PCR of roughly 7 to 12 cycles. Tagging of each cDNA molecule was performed by a template-switch adaptor with 12 random nucleotides. TCRdb analysed the 5' RACE reads with MiXCR anew, one entry per CDR3 protein. Of roughly 410,000 distinct CDR3 sequences detected, 50% to 60% appear once; the ten largest clones hold around 50%. PBMCs numbering at least 6 million were isolated per sample. Total RNA was extracted at no less than 5.5 micrograms per sample.

The source of this sequence is a man aged 60 to 69 in good health. The V gene is TRBV29-1, the J gene TRBJ2-1, with TRBD2 matching 13 bases. Material for sequencing was blood. This chain's CDR3 is CSGGGLAGEQFF. The CDR3 nucleotides read TGCAGCGGGGGGGGACTAGCGGGAGAGCAGTTCTTC.